Presented here are 30 T cell receptor beta chains from one specimen sequenced in a study of T-cell memory formation after mild COVID-19. Each CDR3 protein is one row after TCRdb ran MiXCR on the 5' RACE reads. This sample has 470,000 or so distinct CDR3 sequences; over 15% occur once, and the top ten carry around 8.4%. The sample comprised PBMCs or a T cell subset sorted from them (not recorded which). These receptors all stem from an adult woman who had mild COVID-19 (a few samples of this study predate the infection). Cell type and time point are not known.

This clonotype appeared a few times. V is TRBV7-9 and J is TRBJ2-3; TRBD2 agrees at 10 bases. Germline CDR1 and CDR2: SEHNR and FQNEAQ (reference sequence). CDR3 size: 15 residues. The junction had 8 bases not matched to a gene; V was cut back by 3 bases and J by 8 bases. CDR3 nucleotides: TGTGCCAGCAGCTTTGAGGGACTAGCGATCGGTACGCAGTATTTT. It specifies CASSFEGLAIGTQYF.

The V call is TRBV11-2, the J call TRBJ2-3; D unclear. There are 13 residues in the CDR3. Deletions cut 5 bases from V and 2 bases from J, with 8 bases between. CDR1 and CDR2 (germline): SGHAT, FQNNGV. The CDR3 here is CASSTKLTDTQYF. The CDR3 bases are TGTGCCAGCAGCACTAAACTCACAGATACGCAGTATTTT.

This chain uses TRBV12-3 or TRBV12-4 with TRBJ1-6; 10 bases are shared with TRBD1. This CDR3 contains 13 residues. J was trimmed by 9 bases and V by 9 bases; bases with no gene match: 5. The CDR3 DNA reads TGTGCCAGTATGACAGGGGGCATTTCACCCCTCCACTTT. Translation gives CASMTGGISPLHF.

This clonotype was picked up a small number of times. The rearrangement links TRBV9 to TRBJ2-7; TRBD1 matches at 8 bases. Trimming removed 3 bases from V and 5 bases from J; junction bases left unmatched: 7. Germline CDR1 and CDR2: SGDLS and YYNGEE. The CDR3 extends over 14 amino acids. CDR3 region: CASSAGQGWDEQYF. CDR3 coding DNA: TGTGCCAGCAGCGCAGGACAGGGCTGGGACGAGCAGTACTTC.

Only a few counts were recorded for this clonotype. The gene calls are TRBV4-3 and TRBJ2-2; maybe TRBD2 (5 bases). The CDR3 consists of 16 residues. The V end lost 1 base, the J end lost 0 bases, and 9 bases lay between the germline ends. Germline V gene sequence: CDR1 LGHNA, CDR2 YSLEER. CDR3 coding DNA: TGCGCCAGCAGCCAAGTGAGGGTATCGAACACCGGGGAGCTGTTTTTT. Translated, it gives CASSQVRVSNTGELFF.

The chain is built from TRBV29-1 and TRBJ2-3; weak D call: TRBD1 (6 bases). This CDR3 is 14 amino acids long. Germline V gives CDR1 SQVTM, CDR2 ANQGSEA. The ends were cut back, 3 bases at V and 2 bases at J, with 12 bases in the middle. In DNA, the CDR3 is TGCAGCGTTGATGGGGGCGGGTACACAGATACGCAGTATTTT. Amino acid sequence: CSVDGGGYTDTQYF.

This clonotype was detected only a few times. The chain employs TRBV29-1 and TRBJ2-6; D not certain. V lost 3 bases to trimming and J lost 2 bases, with 5 bases between them. CDR3 length equals 13 residues. Germline V gives CDR1 SQVTM, CDR2 ANQGSEA. The DNA of the CDR3 is TGCAGCGTTGAGGGCACTGGGGCCAACGTCCTGACTTTC. Its protein product is CSVEGTGANVLTF. Based on the CDR3 plus reference TRBV29-1 and TRBJ2-6, the full variable domain is SAVISQKPSRDICQRGTSLTIQCQVDSQVTMMFWYRQQPGQSLTLIATANQGSEATYESGFVIDKFPISRPNLTFSTLTVSNMSPEDSSIYLCSVEGTGANVLTFGAGSRLTVL.

This clonotype was observed once. This chain connects TRBV6-1 to TRBJ2-1; unclear D gene. The CDR3 loop spans 15 amino acids. Germline CDR1 and CDR2: MNHNS and SASEGT. Trimming pared 3 bases from V and 9 bases from J, leaving 18 bases between. As DNA, the CDR3 is TGTGCCAGCAGTGAGCAGGTATCGGATTTAGCTGAGCAGTTCTTC. It yields the protein CASSEQVSDLAEQFF.

This chain joins TRBV7-6 and TRBJ1-4; the match to TRBD1 covers 7 bases. The germline V gene has CDR1 SGHVS and CDR2 FNYEAQ. The CDR3 length is 18 residues. V lost 5 bases, J lost 7 bases, and 19 bases stayed unmatched. CDR3 in DNA: TGTGCCAGCAGCCCAAGACAGGGTGGGAATAATCTGGGTGAAAAACTGTTTTTT. Residues: CASSPRQGGNNLGEKLFF. Complete variable domain (other parts from reference TRBV7-6 and TRBJ1-4): GAGVSQSPRYKVTKRGQDVALRCDPISGHVSLYWYRQALGQGPEFLTYFNYEAQQDKSGLPNDRFSAERPEGSISTLTIQRTEQRDSAMYRCASSPRQGGNNLGEKLFFGSGTQLSVL.

The gene calls are TRBV24-1 and TRBJ2-1; D unresolved. Germline values: CDR1 KGHDR, CDR2 SFDVKD. Trimming left V 3 bases short and J 4 bases short, with 15 bases between. The CDR3 spans 16 residues. CDR3 region: CATSDLEPFSYNEQFF. The CDR3 DNA sequence: TGTGCCACCAGTGATCTCGAGCCGTTTTCGTACAATGAGCAGTTCTTC.

This clonotype came up many times. The genes are TRBV2 and TRBJ1-6; TRBD1 might be the D (5 bases). V lost 6 bases and J lost 4, with 10 bases in between. From germline, CDR1 is SNHLY and CDR2 FYNNEI. This CDR3 spans 14 amino acids. Written as DNA, the CDR3 is TGTGCCAGCAGCGGGGACTTTTATAATTCACCCCTCCACTTT. This translates into CASSGDFYNSPLHF.

In this sample, this clonotype turned up many times. The chain has TRBV7-9 and TRBJ2-7, with D possibly being TRBD1 (5 bases). Trimming took 5 bases from V and 10 from J, leaving 18 bases between them. The germline CDR1 and CDR2 sequences are SEHNR and FQNEAQ (reference sequence). The CDR3 extends over 13 amino acids. CDR3 nucleotide sequence: TGTGCCAGCAGCCCCAGACAGTCCCACCCCCAGTACTTC. It specifies CASSPRQSHPQYF. Complete variable domain (other parts from reference TRBV7-9 and TRBJ2-7): DTGVSQNPRHKITKRGQNVTFRCDPISEHNRLYWYRQTLGQGPEFLTYFQNEAQLEKSRLLSDRFSAERPKGSFSTLEIQRTEQGDSAMYLCASSPRQSHPQYFGPGTRLTVT.

The chain is built from TRBV7-9 and TRBJ1-6; D perhaps matches TRBD1 (5 bases). V was trimmed by 5 bases and J by 2 bases, leaving 7 bases between them. Germline V gene lookup returns CDR1 SEHNR and CDR2 FQNEAQ (reference sequence). CDR3 length: 14 amino acids. CDR3 in DNA: TGTGCCAGCAGCCAGACAGCCTATAATTCACCCCTCCACTTT. As protein: CASSQTAYNSPLHF.

V is TRBV6-5 and J is TRBJ2-1; no firm D call. Germline CDR1 MNHEY, CDR2 SVGAGI. Trimming shortened V by 0 bases and J by 6 bases, and 6 bases separated the two germline ends. CDR3 length equals 13 residues. The CDR3 region is CASSYSGPNEQFF. DNA for the CDR3: TGTGCCAGCAGTTACTCAGGACCCAATGAGCAGTTCTTC.

This clonotype was recorded many times. The genes are TRBV5-1 and TRBJ2-5; D remains ambiguous. Per germline, CDR1 SGHRS and CDR2 YFSETQ. V lost 0 bases, J lost 2 bases, and 2 bases lay in between. This CDR3 comprises 12 residues. CDR3 loop: CASSLEQETQYF. For the CDR3, the DNA is TGCGCCAGCAGCTTGGAGCAAGAGACCCAGTACTTC.

This clonotype was seen repeatedly, ten times or more. The chain combines TRBV10-3 with TRBJ2-7, with D tentatively TRBD2 (5 bases). This CDR3 has 13 amino acids. The germline CDR1 and CDR2 sequences are ENHRY and SYGVKD. The ends were cut back, 2 bases at V and 0 bases at J, with 5 bases in the middle. The CDR3 reads CAISERDSYEQYF. CDR3 coding DNA: TGTGCCATCAGTGAGCGGGACTCCTACGAGCAGTACTTC.

This clonotype was seen more than once but under ten times. The chain joins TRBV20-1 to TRBJ2-7; TRBD2 matches at 7 bases. V lost 6 bases and J lost 6; bases outside the gene matches: 14. Germline values: CDR1 DFQATT, CDR2 SNEGSKA (reference sequence). The CDR3 spans 14 residues. DNA of the CDR3: TGCAGTGCGCCATGGGGGGGAAATGTTGGCGAGCAGTACTTC. Translation: CSAPWGGNVGEQYF.

The chain uses TRBV2 and TRBJ2-1; possibly TRBD2 for D (5 bases). CDR3 length equals 13 residues. Germline assignment: CDR1 SNHLY and CDR2 FYNNEI. V gave up 4 bases and J gave up 9 bases, with 13 bases separating them. The CDR3 loop is CASSVLGAGEQFF. In DNA, the CDR3 is TGTGCCAGCAGTGTACTGGGTGCGGGTGAGCAGTTCTTC.

This chain connects TRBV5-1 to TRBJ2-3; possibly TRBD2 for D (5 bases). The CDR3 extends over 14 amino acids. V lost 4 bases and J lost 6, with 15 bases in between. Germline V gene data show CDR1 as SGHRS and CDR2 as YFSETQ. CDR3 sequence: CASSLAGLVDTQYF. The DNA of the CDR3 is TGCGCCAGCAGCCTAGCCGGCCTAGTGGATACGCAGTATTTT. The full variable domain, its missing parts supplied by reference TRBV5-1 and TRBJ2-3, is KAGVTQTPRYLIKTRGQQVTLSCSPISGHRSVSWYQQTPGQGLQFLFEYFSETQRNKGNFPGRFSGRQFSNSRSEMNVSTLELGDSALYLCASSLAGLVDTQYFGPGTRLTVL.

In its sample, this clonotype was seen a few times. The chain recombines TRBV5-1 with TRBJ2-2; tentative D call: TRBD1 (6 bases). V lost 1 base, J lost 0 bases, and 7 bases lay in between. The CDR3 spans 15 residues. Germline CDR1 SGHRS, CDR2 YFSETQ. This CDR3 is CASSLNRANTGELFF. The CDR3 DNA follows: TGCGCCAGCAGCTTGAACAGGGCGAACACCGGGGAGCTGTTTTTT.

The genes are TRBV7-3 and TRBJ1-2; TRBD1 might be the D (6 bases). V was clipped by 8 bases and J by 4 bases, with 20 bases between them. Germline assignment: CDR1 SGHTA and CDR2 FQGTGA. This CDR3 comprises 15 residues. The CDR3 DNA is TGTGCCAGCCCTCGCAAGGGGGACCAAGTCTATGGCTACACCTTC. Translated, it gives CASPRKGDQVYGYTF.

CDR3 sequence reads: CASSYSTGTGPYEQYF. CDR3 sequence (DNA): TGTGCCAGCAGTTACTCGACAGGGACAGGCCCCTACGAGCAGTACTTC. J is TRBJ2-7 and V is TRBV6-2 or TRBV6-3, with TRBD1 identical over 8 bases. From germline, CDR1 is MNHEY and CDR2 SVGEGT. The CDR3 spans 16 residues. V dropped 0 bases and J dropped 2; count of bases not matched to a gene: 6.

In this sample, this clonotype turned up a few times. The chain employs TRBV7-9 and TRBJ1-2, with 8 bases that match TRBD1. The CDR3 extends over 18 amino acids. Germline V gene data show CDR1 as SEHNR and CDR2 as FQNEAQ (reference sequence). Losses at the gene ends were 5 bases for V and 5 bases for J; bases not matched to a gene: 19. The CDR3 DNA follows: TGTGCCAGCAGCCCCACCGGTGGGTGGGGACAGGATCATTATGGCTACACCTTC. This gives the protein CASSPTGGWGQDHYGYTF. The variable domain in full, with the rest retrieved from reference TRBV7-9 and TRBJ1-2, is DTGVSQNPRHKITKRGQNVTFRCDPISEHNRLYWYRQTLGQGPEFLTYFQNEAQLEKSRLLSDRFSAERPKGSFSTLEIQRTEQGDSAMYLCASSPTGGWGQDHYGYTFGSGTRLTVV.

This clonotype has just a few counts. This chain connects TRBV7-8 to TRBJ1-3, with 8 bases identical to TRBD1. CDR1 is SGHVS, CDR2 FQNEAQ, per germline. The CDR3 has 16 amino acids. J gave up 2 bases and V 4 bases, and 7 bases lay outside the gene matches. CDR3 protein: CASSYATGGTGNTIYF. CDR3 DNA sequence: TGTGCCAGCAGCTATGCAACAGGGGGAACTGGAAACACCATATATTTT. Variable domain in full (rest from reference TRBV7-8 and TRBJ1-3): GAGVSQSPRYKVAKRGQDVALRCDPISGHVSLFWYQQALGQGPEFLTYFQNEAQLDKSGLPSDRFFAERPEGSVSTLKIQRTQQEDSAVYLCASSYATGGTGNTIYFGEGSWLTVV.

This clonotype turned up a few times. The CDR3 region is CASSAHGTPGSPLHF. The CDR3 DNA sequence: TGTGCCAGCAGCGCCCACGGTACACCGGGATCACCCCTCCACTTT. The chain employs TRBV7-3 and TRBJ1-6; D gene unclear. V lost 5 bases and J lost 10, with 18 bases in between. CDR3 length equals 15 residues. Germline values: CDR1 SGHTA, CDR2 FQGTGA.

V and J are TRBV20-1 and TRBJ2-7; D gene ambiguous. V was clipped by 0 bases and J by 0 bases, with 12 bases between them. This CDR3 comprises 15 residues. Germline V gives CDR1 DFQATT, CDR2 SNEGSKA (reference sequence). Here the CDR3 reads CSAREMGSGSYEQYF. The DNA for the CDR3 is TGCAGTGCTAGAGAAATGGGGTCAGGCTCCTACGAGCAGTACTTC.

The chain uses TRBV5-1 and TRBJ1-2; D is ambiguous. Between the trimmed V and J ends, which lost 2 bases and 4 bases, there was a span of 9 bases. Germline assignment: CDR1 SGHRS and CDR2 YFSETQ. The CDR3 sequence is 13 residues long. The CDR3 coding sequence is TGCGCCAGCAGCTTTGACGAACTCTATGGCTACACCTTC. It specifies CASSFDELYGYTF.

V usage is TRBV5-4 and J usage is TRBJ2-7; a weak D match, TRBD2 (5 bases). CDR1 is SGHNT and CDR2 is YYREEE in the germline V gene (reference sequence). The CDR3 length is 15 residues. The ends were cut back, 1 base at V and 3 bases at J, with 14 bases in the middle. The CDR3, as DNA: TGTGCCAGCAGCTTGATCGGTAGCGCCAGCTACGAGCAGTACTTC. As protein: CASSLIGSASYEQYF. Variable domain in full (rest from reference TRBV5-4 and TRBJ2-7): ETGVTQSPTHLIKTRGQQVTLRCSSQSGHNTVSWYQQALGQGPQFIFQYYREEENGRGNFPPRFSGLQFPNYSSELNVNALELDDSALYLCASSLIGSASYEQYFGPGTRLTVT.

V is TRBV4-2 and J is TRBJ2-1; 8 bases match TRBD1. Per germline, CDR1 LGHNA and CDR2 YNFKEQ. V lost 4 bases to trimming and J lost 6 bases; unmatched junction nucleotides: 14. This CDR3 is 17 amino acids long. For the CDR3, the DNA is TGTGCCAGCAGCCCTCTGACGGCCGCAGGGGGCATCAATGAGCAGTTCTTC. Its translation is CASSPLTAAGGINEQFF.

On this clonotype: A much larger clonotype is one base distant, so this may be a read error. The rearrangement links TRBV24-1 to TRBJ2-1; D ambiguous. This CDR3 comprises 11 residues. Germline CDR1 and CDR2: KGHDR and SFDVKD. The V end lost 5 bases, the J end lost 2 bases, and 0 bases lay between the germline ends. CDR3 nucleotides: TGTGCCACCAGTGCCTACAATGAGCAGTTCTTC. Its translation is CATSAYNEQFF.